What follows describes a single TCR beta chain. Its cognate antigen has yet to be identified. Per-base qualities were not stored, and no clone one base away is much larger. Patients with a history of autoimmune disease or receiving systemic immunosuppression were excluded from the trial. Peripheral blood for TCR sequencing was drawn from every dose cohort at baseline, at cycle 4 day 1 and at cycle 7 day 1. Samples came from an open-label, multicenter, first-in-human phase I dose-escalation trial of ivuxolimab. Adults with locally advanced or metastatic melanoma, renal cell carcinoma, hepatocellular carcinoma or head and neck squamous cell carcinoma were enrolled in the trial. Before TCR sequencing, CD4+ T cells and CD8+ T cells from peripheral blood were sorted into separate populations. The data were obtained in a study of OX40 agonist ivuxolimab in advanced cancers. Turning to the overall study: Ivuxolimab was an agonistic, fully human IgG2 monoclonal antibody directed against OX40 (CD134), a costimulatory receptor. Intravenous ivuxolimab was administered to patients every 2 weeks at six dose levels: 0.01, 0.1, 0.3, 1.5, 3 and 10 mg/kg. Of the roughly 52 dose-escalation patients, hepatocellular carcinoma was present in around 20, melanoma in around 15, renal cell carcinoma in 9 and head and neck cancer in 9. In the dose-escalation cohort, 82.7% of patients were male, and the mean age was roughly 60 years, with a range of roughly 20 to 79. Prior anti-PD-1, anti-PD-L1 or anti-CTLA-4 therapy was permitted, and 40% of dose-escalation patients had received checkpoint inhibitors. Partial responses occurred in three dose-escalation patients, of whom one had hepatocellular carcinoma and two had cutaneous melanoma. Peripheral TCRbeta sequencing was intended to test whether TCR sequence diversity was altered and clonal T-cell expansion was caused by ivuxolimab. The paper covers the monotherapy dose-escalation part of the phase I ivuxolimab trial, which included N of about 56 patients. The paper's findings and limits, for the study overall: Low levels of normalized T-cell clonal expansion were also seen in some nonresponding patients. On average, CD8+ T cells showed more expanded clones than CD4+ T cells after ivuxolimab. At doses of 0.1 to 3.0 mg/kg, clonal expansion of both CD4+ and CD8+ blood T cells was observed from baseline to week 6. In the 0.1-3.0 mg/kg groups, partial responders were among the patients with the lowest normalized peripheral clonal expansion, particularly in CD8+ T cells. Antigen specificity was not determined for the clonally expanded peripheral T cells.

Reading the germline V gene gives CDR1 WSHSY and CDR2 SAAADI. From the cysteine through the phenylalanine, the CDR3 covers 16 amino acids. Of all the DNA, just the CDR3 is kept, 48 bases in frame from base 1. Here V drops 2 bases and J drops 4 bases, and the junction holds 8 bases not matched to any gene. For sequencing of the TCRbeta CDR3 region, genomic DNA was extracted from the sorted cells. The immunoSEQ Assay was used to sequence the TCRbeta CDR3 regions. What TCRdb holds here is the immuneACCESS table cut down to in-frame rearrangements. Part of the clones is not present; checked against another copy, under half of the missing clones reflect an unresolved V gene, and the others are unexplained. A total of about 86,000 clones appear in this sample, roughly 89% of them only once. The top ten hold roughly 9.4% of the sample.

The source material was CD4+ or CD8+ T cells sorted from blood, sampled in a trial of the OX40 agonist ivuxolimab. This TCR was sampled from an adult with an advanced solid tumor such as melanoma, head and neck, liver or kidney cancer. The V and J genes are TRBV10-2 and TRBJ1-5; TRBD1 aligns with 7 central bases. The sequenced DNA: TGCGCCAGCAGTGAGGCGTCAGGGGGTAGTAATCAGCCCCAGCATTTT. This encodes CASSEASGGSNQPQHF.